Included here is one T cell receptor (beta chain) sequence, with context. The data were obtained in a study of regulatory T cells in long-lasting Graves disease. Described time point: persistent/refractory GD, antithyroid drugs over 5 years with positive TRAb. Scientists built the TCR library using RNA that was extracted from PBMCs. A volume of approximately 9.8 milliliters of peripheral blood was collected in EDTA tubes. CDR3-region Arm-PCR and iRepertoire HTBI primers produced the TCR beta libraries. TCRdb fed the multiplex PCR reads into MiXCR, producing one record per CDR3 protein. The repertoire holds some 420,000 distinct CDR3 sequences, with 22% as singletons. V lost 3 bases to trimming and J lost 1 base, with 9 bases between them. This CDR3 has 13 residues. The germline V gene has CDR1 SQVTM and CDR2 ANQGSEA.

The chain carries TRBV29-1 and TRBJ1-1, with D perhaps TRBD1 (5 bases). The sequence came from a female donor with Graves disease. Sequences were derived from peripheral blood mononuclear cells (PBMCs), sampled when the disease was refractory, from a patient treated with antithyroid drugs. The CDR3 DNA reads as TGCAGCGTTGATGGCACAGGGAACACTGAAGCTTTCTTT. This codes for CSVDGTGNTEAFF.